This T cell receptor (beta chain) came from a study of blood T cell repertoires in COVID-19. On the study more broadly: Sources were T cells, B-cell-depleted T cells, or PBMCs; the material itself was cDNA or gDNA.

Repertoires were generated with immunoSEQ multiplex PCR, while TCRdb's copy carries only in-frame clones and drops some. There are 150,000 to 190,000 clones in the sample; around four fifths occur only once, and about 7.2% lies in the top ten. Material: PBMCs or T cells enriched from blood (not recorded which). This clonotype originated in a man in his fifties or sixties who had recovered from COVID-19.

CDR3 region: CASSLERASTYEQYF. The CDR3 nucleotides read TGCGCCAGCAGCTTGGAGAGGGCAAGCACCTACGAGCAGTACTTC. This chain joins TRBV5-1 and TRBJ2-7, with a weak D call TRBD2 (5 bases). The CDR3 runs to 15 residues. Germline V lookup: CDR1 SGHRS, CDR2 YFSETQ. Trimming shortened V by 0 bases and J by 2 bases, and 12 bases separated the two germline ends.